This paragraph reports one T cell receptor (beta chain). 5'RACE template switching built TCR beta cDNA with unique molecular identifiers. TCRdb reworked the 5' RACE reads into one entry per CDR3 protein, no DNA. This repertoire includes about 150,000 distinct CDR3 sequences. The germline CDR1 and CDR2 sequences are SGHNT and YYREEE (reference sequence). The CDR3 runs to 15 residues. This record belongs to a study of T cells expressing NK-cell markers. Study at large: Seven of eight sequenced donors tested HCMV-seropositive; one tested seronegative.

The specimen was blood T cells: a sorted CD56 or NKG2C T cell subset, CD4+ or CD8+ T cells, or bulk PBMC T cells (not recorded which). J is TRBJ2-5 and V is TRBV5-4; TCRdb designates TRBD1, a call that cannot be tested without DNA. This receptor was taken from a man between 18 and 35 years old in good health. CDR3 sequence: CASSSWGDRQETQYF.